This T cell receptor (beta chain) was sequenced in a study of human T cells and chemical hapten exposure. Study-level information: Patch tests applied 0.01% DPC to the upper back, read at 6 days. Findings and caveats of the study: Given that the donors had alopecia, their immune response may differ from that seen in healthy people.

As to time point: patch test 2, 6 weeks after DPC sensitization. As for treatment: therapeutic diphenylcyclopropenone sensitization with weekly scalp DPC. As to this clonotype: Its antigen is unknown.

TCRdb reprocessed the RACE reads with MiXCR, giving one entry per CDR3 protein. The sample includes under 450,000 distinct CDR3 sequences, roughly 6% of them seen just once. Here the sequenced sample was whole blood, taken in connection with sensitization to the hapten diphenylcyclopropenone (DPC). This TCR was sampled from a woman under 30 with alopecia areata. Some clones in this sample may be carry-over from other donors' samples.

CDR3 sequence reads: CASRLSGGAPETQYF. CDR3 nucleotides: TGTGCCAGCCGACTTAGCGGGGGGGCCCCAGAGACCCAGTACTTC. The rearrangement uses TRBV6-6 and TRBJ2-5, with 11 bases identical to TRBD2. This CDR3 contains 15 residues. Germline values: CDR1 MNHNY, CDR2 SVGAGI (reference sequence). Trimming at V came to 8 bases and at J to 4 bases, leaving 9 bases not matched to a gene.